The 8 T cell receptor beta chains below all came from one sample that was sequenced in a study of blood T cell repertoires in COVID-19. The data were produced by immunoSEQ multiplex PCR, yet TCRdb's version contains in-frame clones alone and is incomplete. This sample has 65,000 to 75,000 clones, with roughly nine tenths found just once. The source material was peripheral blood. These receptors came from a man aged 50-60 years with active COVID-19.

The chain joins TRBV27 to TRBJ1-5, with D possibly matching TRBD1 (5 bases). V was pared by 7 bases and J by 3 bases, with 7 bases between. Germline CDR1 is MNHEY and CDR2 is SMNVEV (reference sequence). CDR3 length: 12 amino acids. CDR3 coding DNA: TGTGCCAGCAAAGGGGTCAATCAGCCCCAGCATTTT. This sequence encodes CASKGVNQPQHF.

The V and J genes are TRBV2 and TRBJ1-6, with D uncertain. With 6 bases removed from V and 8 bases from J, the gap between germline ends came to 11 bases. The CDR3 is 13 residues long. Germline CDR1 reads SNHLY; CDR2 reads FYNNEI. CDR3 residues: CASSPFRDSPLHF. The CDR3 DNA reads TGTGCCAGCAGCCCATTTCGGGATTCACCCCTCCACTTT.

This clone was counted a single time. The V and J genes are TRBV7-2 and TRBJ2-7; 9 bases match TRBD1. The CDR3 runs to 14 residues. Per the germline V gene, CDR1 is SGHTA and CDR2 is FQGNSA. V lost 5 bases, J lost 6 bases, and 8 bases stayed unmatched. CDR3 coding DNA: TGTGCCAGCAGCCTGAGACAGGGGGTAGGCGAGCAGTACTTC. Amino acid sequence: CASSLRQGVGEQYF.

The V and J genes are TRBV10-2 and TRBJ1-2; D may be TRBD1 (6 bases). The germline gives CDR1 WSHSY, CDR2 SAAADI. V was pared by 4 bases and J by 5 bases, with 11 bases between. This CDR3 contains 13 residues. The CDR3 DNA sequence: TGCGCCAGCAGTGCTACAGGGCTTTATGGCTACACCTTC. Translated: CASSATGLYGYTF.

The chain employs TRBV18 and TRBJ2-1; 10 positions agree with TRBD2. V dropped 4 bases and J dropped 4; count of bases not matched to a gene: 4. In germline, CDR1 is KGHSH, CDR2 LQKENI. The CDR3 spans 15 residues. In nucleotides, the CDR3 is TGTGCCAGCTCACTAGCGGGGGGCCAATACAATGAGCAGTTCTTC. Protein: CASSLAGGQYNEQFF.

The gene calls are TRBV2 and TRBJ2-2; TRBD1 aligns across 9 bases. Per the germline V gene, CDR1 is SNHLY and CDR2 is FYNNEI. The CDR3 loop spans 14 amino acids. The V segment lost 7 bases and the J segment 7 bases; nucleotides outside the gene matches: 7. The CDR3 nucleotides read TGTGCCAGCAATCCGGGACAGGGCATCGGGGAGCTGTTTTTT. Translation: CASNPGQGIGELFF.

This clone appeared a single time. The rearrangement joins TRBV7-4 to TRBJ2-2; D is ambiguous. The CDR3 length is 10 residues. Trimming removed 11 bases at V and 5 bases at J, with 6 bases between. CDR1 SGHVT and CDR2 SQSDAQ come from the germline V gene. Here the CDR3 DNA reads TGTGCCCCCTATACCGGGGAGCTGTTTTTT. It encodes CAPYTGELFF.

The chain combines TRBV11-2 with TRBJ2-7; 8 positions match TRBD2. The germline V gene encodes CDR1 SGHAT and CDR2 FQNNGV. CDR3 length equals 15 residues. V trimming: 1 base; J trimming: 7 bases; junction bases outside the gene matches: 9. This CDR3 is CASSLVSGRVEEQYF. DNA for the CDR3: TGTGCCAGCAGCTTAGTAAGCGGGAGAGTGGAAGAGCAGTACTTC. Filled out from reference TRBV11-2 and TRBJ2-7, the complete variable domain reads EAGVAQSPRYKIIEKRQSVAFWCNPISGHATLYWYQQILGQGPKLLIQFQNNGVVDDSQLPKDRFSAERLKGVDSTLKIQPAKLEDSAVYLCASSLVSGRVEEQYFGPGTRLTVT.